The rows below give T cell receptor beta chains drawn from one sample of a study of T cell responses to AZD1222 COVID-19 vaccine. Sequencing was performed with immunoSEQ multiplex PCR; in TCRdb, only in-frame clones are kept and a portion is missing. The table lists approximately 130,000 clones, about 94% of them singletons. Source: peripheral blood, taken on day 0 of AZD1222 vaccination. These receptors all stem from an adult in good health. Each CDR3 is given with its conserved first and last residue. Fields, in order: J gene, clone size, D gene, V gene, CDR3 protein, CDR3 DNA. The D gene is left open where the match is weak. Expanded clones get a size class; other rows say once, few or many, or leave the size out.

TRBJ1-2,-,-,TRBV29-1,CSVESGAPSYGYTF,TGCAGCGTTGAATCAGGGGCCCCCTCCTATGGCTACACCTTC
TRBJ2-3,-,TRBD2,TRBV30,CAWIKAGTSTDTQYF,TGTGCCTGGATAAAAGCGGGGACCAGCACAGATACGCAGTATTTT
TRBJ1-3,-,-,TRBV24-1,CATSDFSYRGVRGNTIYF,TGTGCCACCAGTGATTTCAGCTATAGGGGGGTAAGAGGAAACACCATATATTTT
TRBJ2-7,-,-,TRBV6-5,CASSYSGGASYEQYF,TGTGCCAGCAGTTACTCTGGGGGCGCCTCCTACGAGCAGTACTTC
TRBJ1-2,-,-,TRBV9,CASSVGGNYGYTF,TGTGCCAGCAGCGTAGGTGGGAACTATGGCTACACCTTC
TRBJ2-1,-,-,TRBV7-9,CASSPATSRAYNEQFF,TGTGCCAGCAGCCCCGCAACTAGCCGAGCCTACAATGAGCAGTTCTTC
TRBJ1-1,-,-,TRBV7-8,CASSFTGTVGTEAFF,TGTGCCAGCAGCTTCACCGGGACGGTGGGCACTGAAGCTTTCTTT
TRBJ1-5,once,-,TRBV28,CASSAPSQPQHF,TGTGCCAGCAGCGCCCCCAGTCAGCCCCAGCATTTT
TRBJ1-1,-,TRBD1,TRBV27,CASRPWDRGNTEAFF,TGTGCCAGCAGACCCTGGGACAGGGGGAACACTGAAGCTTTCTTT
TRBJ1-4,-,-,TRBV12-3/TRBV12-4,CASSLRGARLFF,TGTGCCAGCAGTTTAAGGGGAGCACGACTGTTTTTT
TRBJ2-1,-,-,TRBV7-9,CASSRDAYNEQFF,TGTGCCAGCAGCAGGGACGCATACAATGAGCAGTTCTTC
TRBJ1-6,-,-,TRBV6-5,CATQINSPLHF,TGTGCCACCCAGATTAATTCACCCCTCCACTTT
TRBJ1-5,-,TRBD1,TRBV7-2,CASSLGTGGTFGNQPQHF,TGTGCCAGCAGCTTAGGGACAGGGGGGACCTTTGGCAATCAGCCCCAGCATTTT
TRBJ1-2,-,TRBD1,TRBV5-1,CASSFDRGDYGYTF,TGCGCCAGCAGCTTCGACAGGGGGGACTATGGCTACACCTTC
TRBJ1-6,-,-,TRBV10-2,CASNQRRNNSPLHF,TGCGCCAGCAACCAGAGACGGAATAATTCACCCCTCCACTTT
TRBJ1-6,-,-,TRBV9,CASSARGESSYNSPLHF,TGTGCCAGCAGCGCTCGGGGAGAAAGCTCCTATAATTCACCCCTCCACTTT
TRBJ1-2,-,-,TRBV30,CAWSVPSLGYTF,TGTGCCTGGAGTGTACCGTCGCTGGGCTACACCTTC
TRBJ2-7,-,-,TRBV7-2,CASSSFYEQYF,TGTGCCAGCAGCTCCTTCTACGAGCAGTACTTC
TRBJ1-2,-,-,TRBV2,CASTESDYGYTF,TGTGCCAGCACCGAGTCGGACTATGGCTACACCTTC
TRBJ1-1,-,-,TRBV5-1,CASRIPGQNTEAFF,TGCGCCAGCCGTATCCCGGGACAGAACACTGAAGCTTTCTTT
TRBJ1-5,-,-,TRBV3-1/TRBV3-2,CASSQDSRIQPQHF,TGTGCCAGCAGCCAAGATTCCCGGATCCAGCCCCAGCATTTT
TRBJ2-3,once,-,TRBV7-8,CASSPAVARSTDTQYF,TGTGCCAGCAGCCCAGCCGTAGCGAGGAGCACAGATACGCAGTATTTT
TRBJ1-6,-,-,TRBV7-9,CASSLLRGDSPLHF,TGTGCCAGCAGCTTACTCAGGGGTGATTCACCCCTCCACTTT
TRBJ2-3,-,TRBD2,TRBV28,CAIQGTSGGASQYF,TGTGCCATCCAAGGGACTAGCGGGGGGGCCTCGCAGTATTTT
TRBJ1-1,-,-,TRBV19,CASTYNAEAFF,TGTGCCAGTACATATAACGCTGAAGCTTTCTTT
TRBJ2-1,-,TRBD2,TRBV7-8,CASSLGLAGGQRYNEQFF,TGTGCCAGCAGCCTGGGACTAGCGGGGGGACAGAGGTACAATGAGCAGTTCTTC
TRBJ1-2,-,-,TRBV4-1,CASSQGAGDYGYTF,TGCGCCAGCAGCCAAGGTGCTGGCGACTATGGCTACACCTTC
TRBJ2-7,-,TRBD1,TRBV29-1,CSGTGTDYEQYF,TGCAGCGGGACCGGGACAGACTACGAGCAGTACTTC
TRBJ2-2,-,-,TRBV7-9,CASSFGKGQGFTGELFF,TGTGCCAGCAGCTTCGGTAAGGGACAAGGATTCACCGGGGAGCTGTTTTTT
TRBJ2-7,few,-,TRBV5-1,CASSLDRAESEQYF,TGCGCCAGCAGCTTGGACAGGGCGGAATCCGAGCAGTACTTC
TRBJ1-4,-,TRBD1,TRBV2,CASSEDRGGEKLFF,TGTGCCAGCAGTGAGGACAGGGGAGGCGAAAAACTGTTTTTT
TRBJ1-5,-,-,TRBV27,CASSLRLGSNQPQHF,TGTGCCAGCAGTTTACGCTTGGGGAGCAATCAGCCCCAGCATTTT
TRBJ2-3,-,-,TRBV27,CASSFQRGTDTQYF,TGTGCCAGCAGTTTTCAGAGAGGCACAGATACGCAGTATTTT
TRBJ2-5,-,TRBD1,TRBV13,CASSQDRVRQTQYF,TGTGCCAGCAGCCAAGACAGGGTTAGACAGACCCAGTACTTC
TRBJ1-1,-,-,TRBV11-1,CASSHWGEKRGTEAFF,TGTGCCAGCAGCCACTGGGGGGAGAAGCGTGGCACTGAAGCTTTCTTT
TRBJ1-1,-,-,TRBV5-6,CASSFLGDEAFF,TGTGCCAGCAGCTTTCTGGGGGATGAAGCTTTCTTT
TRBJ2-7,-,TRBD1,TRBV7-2,CASSLATGQEYEQYF,TGTGCCAGCAGCTTAGCGACGGGACAGGAGTACGAGCAGTACTTC
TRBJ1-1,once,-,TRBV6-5,CASQSPGTEAFF,TGTGCCAGCCAGAGTCCGGGCACTGAAGCTTTCTTT
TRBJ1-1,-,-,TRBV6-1,CASSEERGRDTEAFF,TGTGCCAGCAGTGAAGAGAGGGGGAGGGACACTGAAGCTTTCTTT
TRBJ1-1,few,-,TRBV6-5,CASSPLRTTNTEAFF,TGTGCCAGCAGTCCCCTTCGGACAACGAACACTGAAGCTTTCTTT
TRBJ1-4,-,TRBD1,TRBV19,CASQGGEKLFF,TGTGCCAGTCAGGGGGGGGAAAAACTGTTTTTT
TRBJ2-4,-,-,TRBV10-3,CAISGAGSKNIQYF,TGTGCCATCAGTGGGGCGGGGTCTAAAAACATTCAGTACTTC
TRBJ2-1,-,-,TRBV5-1,CASSLGQGGEQFF,TGCGCCAGCAGCTTGGGGCAGGGTGGTGAGCAGTTCTTC
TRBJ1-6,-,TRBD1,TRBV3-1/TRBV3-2,CASSQVTGKQPLHF,TGTGCCAGCAGCCAAGTGACAGGGAAACAACCCCTCCACTTT
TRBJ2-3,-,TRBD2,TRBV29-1,CSVEVSGATDTQYF,TGCAGCGTTGAGGTTAGCGGGGCCACAGATACGCAGTATTTT
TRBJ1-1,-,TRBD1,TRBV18,CASSPSYRGTEAFF,TGTGCCAGCTCACCTTCGTACAGGGGCACTGAAGCTTTCTTT
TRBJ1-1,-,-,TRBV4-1,CASSQEPPEAFF,TGCGCCAGCAGCCAAGAGCCCCCTGAAGCTTTCTTT
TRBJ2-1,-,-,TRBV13,CASSSPYSRGHEQFF,TGTGCCAGCAGCTCCCCCTACTCGAGGGGCCATGAGCAGTTCTTC
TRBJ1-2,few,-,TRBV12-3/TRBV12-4,CASSRGPSYGYTF,TGTGCCAGCAGCCGCGGGCCCTCCTATGGCTACACCTTC
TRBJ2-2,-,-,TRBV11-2,CASSLLRGGGIGELFF,TGTGCCAGCAGCTTGCTTCGAGGGGGCGGGATCGGGGAGCTGTTTTTT
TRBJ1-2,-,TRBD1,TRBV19,CACATDRDSVHTF,TGTGCCTGCGCCACGGACAGGGATTCGGTCCACACCTTC
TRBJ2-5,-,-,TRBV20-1,CSASPSAQETQYF,TGCAGTGCTAGTCCTAGCGCACAAGAGACCCAGTACTTC
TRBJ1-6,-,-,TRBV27,CASTPGAGQSYNSPLHF,TGTGCCAGCACCCCTGGGGCGGGGCAGTCCTATAATTCACCCCTCCACTTT